This T cell receptor (beta chain) was sequenced in a study of blood T cell repertoires in COVID-19. V was clipped by 5 bases and J by 3 bases, with 14 bases between them. This CDR3 is built from 14 residues. Germline V lookup: CDR1 MDHEN, CDR2 SYDVKM. Libraries were prepared by immunoSEQ multiplex PCR; TCRdb keeps only in-frame clonotypes and omits some of them. The repertoire holds more than 150,000 clones, with roughly 81% as singletons. The TCR was taken from a woman of 80 years or more with COVID-19, enrolled during active disease. The rearrangement links TRBV28 to TRBJ2-7; D perhaps matches TRBD1 (5 bases). The sample was peripheral blood. The CDR3 spells CASSKTVSRYEQYF. As DNA, the CDR3 is TGTGCCAGCAGTAAGACAGTGTCCCGCTACGAGCAGTACTTC.